This record looks at one TCR beta chain sequence and its context. Its antigen is unidentified. The source of the sample is a study of cytomegalovirus exposure and HLA in healthy donors. Study results and caveats: For most subjects, TCR beta sequences were reported to predict HLA-A and HLA-B alleles with accuracy. Sequencing artifact likely explains a cluster of highly shared sequence variants.

The PCR ran on 60 Vbeta and 13 Jbeta primers. Authors' analysis steps: Later, an analysis found 80 million or so unique TCR beta chains, and approximately 10 million of these were shared. Assay: immunoSEQ multiplex PCR; the TCRdb copy retains only in-frame clones and omits some. The V and J calls and clone size are taken from that table; D and trimming were inferred from the DNA. The sample comprises roughly 100,000 clones, 65% to 80% of which are singletons, and 2.5% to 3% rests with the top ten. The material sequenced was PBMCs. The TCR was taken from a male donor in good health and CMV-seropositive.

The CDR3 DNA sequence: TGTGCCAGCAGTGAGTGGACAGGAGTTAGCAATCAGCCCCAGCATTTT. Protein sequence: CASSEWTGVSNQPQHF. The chain joins TRBV6-1 to TRBJ1-5; 7 bases agree with TRBD1. CDR1 is MNHNS, CDR2 SASEGT, per germline. Trimming cost V 3 bases and J 0 bases; bases outside gene matches: 5. The CDR3 has 16 residues.